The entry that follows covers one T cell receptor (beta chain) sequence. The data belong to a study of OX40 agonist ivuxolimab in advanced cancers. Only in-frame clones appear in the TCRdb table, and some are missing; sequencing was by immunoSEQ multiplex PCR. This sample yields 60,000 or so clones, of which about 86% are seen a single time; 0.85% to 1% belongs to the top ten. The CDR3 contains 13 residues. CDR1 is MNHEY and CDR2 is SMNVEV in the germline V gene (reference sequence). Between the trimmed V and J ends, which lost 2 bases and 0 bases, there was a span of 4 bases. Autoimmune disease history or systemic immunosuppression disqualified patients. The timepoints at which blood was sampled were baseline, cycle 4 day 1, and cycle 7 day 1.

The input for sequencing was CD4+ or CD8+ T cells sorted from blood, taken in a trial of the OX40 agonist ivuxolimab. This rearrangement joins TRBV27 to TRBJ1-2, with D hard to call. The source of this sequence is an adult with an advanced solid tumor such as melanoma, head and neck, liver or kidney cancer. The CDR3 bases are TGTGCCAGCAGTTTAGCAGCTAACTATGGCTACACCTTC. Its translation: CASSLAANYGYTF.